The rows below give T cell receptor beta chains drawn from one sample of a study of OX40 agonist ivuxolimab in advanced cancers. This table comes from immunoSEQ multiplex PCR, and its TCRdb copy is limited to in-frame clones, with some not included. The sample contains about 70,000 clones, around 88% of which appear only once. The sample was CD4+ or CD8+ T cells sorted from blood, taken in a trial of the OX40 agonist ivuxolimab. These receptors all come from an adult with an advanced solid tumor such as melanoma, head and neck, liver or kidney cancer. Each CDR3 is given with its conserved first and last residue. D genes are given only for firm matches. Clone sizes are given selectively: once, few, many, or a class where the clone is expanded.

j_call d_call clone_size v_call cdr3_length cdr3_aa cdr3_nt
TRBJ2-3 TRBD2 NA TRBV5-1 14 CASSLAGGTDTQYF TGCGCCAGCAGCTTGGCGGGGGGGACAGATACGCAGTATTTT
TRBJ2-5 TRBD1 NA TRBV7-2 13 CASSSRGPETQYF TGTGCCAGCAGCTCCAGGGGGCCGGAGACCCAGTACTTC
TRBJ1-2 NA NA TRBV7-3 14 CASRPTPGQGIPTF TGTGCCAGCAGACCTACCCCCGGGCAGGGGATTCCTACCTTC
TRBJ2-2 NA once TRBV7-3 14 CASSLSSSTGELFF TGTGCCAGCAGCTTAAGCTCTAGTACCGGGGAGCTGTTTTTT
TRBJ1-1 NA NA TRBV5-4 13 CASSLGTAPEAFF TGTGCCAGCAGCTTGGGTACAGCCCCTGAAGCTTTCTTT
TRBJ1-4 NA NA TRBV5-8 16 CASSLGQAATNEKLFF TGTGCCAGCAGCTTGGGGCAGGCTGCAACTAATGAAAAACTGTTTTTT
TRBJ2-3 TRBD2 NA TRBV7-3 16 CASSPSGTRAADTQYF TGTGCCAGCAGCCCAAGCGGGACTAGGGCGGCAGATACGCAGTATTTT
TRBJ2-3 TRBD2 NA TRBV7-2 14 CASSQGLGGDTQYF TGTGCCAGCAGCCAGGGACTAGGAGGAGATACGCAGTATTTT
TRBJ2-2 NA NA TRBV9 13 CASSVQGTGELFF TGTGCCAGCAGCGTACAAGGGACCGGGGAGCTGTTTTTT
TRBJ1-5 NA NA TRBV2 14 CASSGTGGNQPQHF TGTGCCAGCAGTGGTACGGGGGGCAATCAGCCCCAGCATTTT
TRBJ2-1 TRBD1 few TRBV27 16 CASSRQGGRGVNEQFF TGTGCCAGCAGCCGACAGGGGGGTCGGGGGGTGAATGAGCAGTTCTTC
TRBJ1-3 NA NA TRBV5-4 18 CASSLASTVEITGNTIYF TGTGCCAGCAGCTTGGCCTCTACAGTGGAGATCACTGGAAACACCATATATTTT
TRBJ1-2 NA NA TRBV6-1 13 CASSEGGRSGYTF TGTGCCAGCAGTGAGGGGGGGCGGAGTGGCTACACCTTC
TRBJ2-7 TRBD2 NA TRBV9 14 CASSVASGGYEQYF TGTGCCAGCAGCGTAGCCTCCGGGGGGTACGAGCAGTACTTC
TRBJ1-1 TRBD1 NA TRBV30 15 CAWSPGQGMNTEAFF TGTGCCTGGAGTCCAGGACAGGGGATGAACACTGAAGCTTTCTTT
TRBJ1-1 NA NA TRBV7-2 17 CASSLGSPFGRNTEAFF TGTGCCAGCAGCTTAGGCTCCCCTTTTGGGAGGAACACTGAAGCTTTCTTT
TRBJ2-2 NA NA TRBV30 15 CAWSVGRGGTGELFF TGTGCCTGGAGTGTAGGCCGTGGGGGCACCGGGGAGCTGTTTTTT
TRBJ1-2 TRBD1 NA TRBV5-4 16 CASSSYLTGVNYGYTF TGTGCCAGCAGCTCCTACTTGACAGGGGTAAACTATGGCTACACCTTC
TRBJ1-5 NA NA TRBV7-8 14 CASRLGASNQPQHF TGTGCCAGCAGATTGGGCGCGAGCAATCAGCCCCAGCATTTT
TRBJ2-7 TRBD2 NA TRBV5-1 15 CASSPVPGGRYEQYF TGCGCCAGCAGCCCGGTCCCGGGGGGACGATACGAGCAGTACTTC
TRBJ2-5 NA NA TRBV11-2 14 CASSGGGGMETQYF TGTGCCAGCAGCGGAGGCGGGGGCATGGAGACCCAGTACTTC
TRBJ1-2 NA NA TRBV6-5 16 CASSYGAPMGYYGYTF TGTGCCAGCAGTTACGGGGCTCCAATGGGGTACTATGGCTACACCTTC
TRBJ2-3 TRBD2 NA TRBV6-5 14 CASRTSGGADTQYF TGTGCCAGCAGGACTAGCGGGGGGGCAGATACGCAGTATTTT
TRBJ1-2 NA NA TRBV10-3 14 CAISESGRVSGYTF TGTGCCATCAGTGAGTCTGGGCGGGTGAGTGGCTACACCTTC
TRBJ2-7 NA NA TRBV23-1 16 CASSQFGGGGGGEQYF TGCGCCAGCAGTCAATTTGGAGGGGGCGGAGGAGGGGAGCAGTACTTC
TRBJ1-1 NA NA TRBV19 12 CASSLLGTEAFF TGTGCCAGCTCCCTTCTGGGCACTGAAGCTTTCTTT
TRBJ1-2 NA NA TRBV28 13 CASSLYSAYGYTF TGTGCCAGCAGTTTATACAGCGCCTATGGCTACACCTTC
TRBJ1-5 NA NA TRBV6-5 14 CASSRGRGNQPQHF TGTGCCAGCAGCCGTGGACGAGGAAATCAGCCCCAGCATTTT